Shown below are 20 T cell receptor beta chains from a single sample sequenced in a study of identifying expanded T cells in peripheral blood. Clones were sequenced by immunoSEQ multiplex PCR, and TCRdb holds only the in-frame ones, with some missing. The sample lists under 150,000 clones, about 88% occurring once. The sequenced sample consisted of blood. The receptors here all came from a person aged 18 to 75 in good health.

This clone occurred a few times. This rearrangement joins TRBV2 to TRBJ2-1; 10 bases are shared with TRBD2. Germline values: CDR1 SNHLY, CDR2 FYNNEI. The CDR3 length is 17 residues. Trimming at V came to 9 bases and at J to 0 bases, leaving 11 bases not matched to a gene. The CDR3 DNA reads TGTGCCAGGACTAGCGGGCAAACCCAGAGCTCCTACAATGAGCAGTTCTTC. Protein: CARTSGQTQSSYNEQFF.

The J gene is TRBJ2-1, the V gene TRBV29-1; tentatively, D is TRBD1 (6 bases). This CDR3 is built from 12 residues. The germline V gene has CDR1 SQVTM and CDR2 ANQGSEA. V shed 5 bases and J shed 7 bases, with 12 bases lying between them. The CDR3 here is CSVLRGGNEQFF. CDR3 in DNA: TGCAGCGTTTTAAGAGGGGGAAATGAGCAGTTCTTC.

This sequence joins TRBV10-2 and TRBJ2-2; D call uncertain. Looked up from germline, CDR1 is WSHSY and CDR2 is SAAADI. Trimming cost V 3 bases and J 8 bases, with 10 bases left between them. The CDR3 totals 13 residues. As DNA, the CDR3 is TGCGCCAGCAGTGAACGTCCTGATGGGGAGCTGTTTTTT. It yields the protein CASSERPDGELFF.

This sequence joins TRBV9 and TRBJ2-3, with a weak D call TRBD2 (6 bases). The CDR3 sequence is 15 residues long. Germline assignment: CDR1 SGDLS and CDR2 YYNGEE. Trimming pared 7 bases from V and 0 bases from J, leaving 15 bases between. The CDR3 DNA follows: TGTGCCAGCGGAAGAGGCGGGAAAAGCACAGATACGCAGTATTTT. Protein sequence: CASGRGGKSTDTQYF.

The gene calls are TRBV7-3 and TRBJ2-1; no definite D call. The CDR3 is 13 amino acids. The V gene lost 2 bases and the J gene lost 6 bases, with 8 bases spanning the gap. Germline V gene data show CDR1 as SGHTA and CDR2 as FQGTGA. CDR3 nucleotide sequence: TGTGCCAGCAGCTTAGGAAGGGCCAATGAGCAGTTCTTC. It translates to CASSLGRANEQFF.

The table lists this clone with a count of one. This chain joins TRBV23-1 and TRBJ1-2, with 7 bases matching TRBD1. TRBV23-1 is classed as an ORF, of uncertain function. J was trimmed by 7 bases and V by 6 bases; bases with no gene match: 8. This CDR3 is built from 13 residues. Here the CDR3 reads CASSQTGIGGYTF. The CDR3 bases are TGCGCCAGCAGCCAGACAGGGATCGGTGGCTACACCTTC.

CDR3 residues: CASSSRYISGNTIYF. The CDR3 region has the DNA TGTGCCAGCAGTTCCCGTTACATCTCTGGAAACACCATATATTTT. This rearrangement joins TRBV2 to TRBJ1-3; D is uncertain. V lost 5 bases to trimming and J lost 0 bases, with 11 bases between them. The CDR3 contains 15 residues. Germline loops: CDR1 SNHLY, CDR2 FYNNEI.

This clone showed up just a few times. The rearrangement links TRBV6-6 to TRBJ1-3; 7 nucleotides align to TRBD1. Germline V gene sequence: CDR1 MNHNY, CDR2 SVGAGI (reference sequence). The CDR3 sequence is 14 residues long. The junction had 6 bases not matched to a gene; V was cut back by 6 bases and J by 4 bases. CDR3 DNA sequence: TGTGCCAGCAGCGACAGGGTTTGGGGAAACACCATATATTTT. Residues: CASSDRVWGNTIYF.

This clone was recorded only once. This chain uses TRBV28 with TRBJ1-5, with TRBD1 identical over 10 bases. Germline V gene sequence: CDR1 MDHEN, CDR2 SYDVKM. J lost 9 bases, V lost 5 bases, and 13 bases had no gene match. The CDR3 has 16 residues. The CDR3: CASSSPGTGARGPQHF. The CDR3 DNA is TGTGCCAGCAGTAGTCCCGGGACAGGGGCCAGAGGGCCCCAGCATTTT. Filled out from reference TRBV28 and TRBJ1-5, the complete variable domain reads DVKVTQSSRYLVKRTGEKVFLECVQDMDHENMFWYRQDPGLGLRLIYFSYDVKMKEKGDIPEGYSVSREKKERFSLILESASTNQTSMYLCASSSPGTGARGPQHFGDGTRLSIL.

The V and J genes are TRBV6-6 and TRBJ2-5; D is ambiguous. Looked up from germline, CDR1 is MNHNY and CDR2 is SVGAGI (reference sequence). With 0 bases removed from V and 0 bases from J, the gap between germline ends came to 8 bases. CDR3 length equals 15 residues. The CDR3 is CASSYSTGYQETQYF. The CDR3 DNA reads TGTGCCAGCAGTTACTCGACCGGTTACCAAGAGACCCAGTACTTC.

This chain joins TRBV5-1 and TRBJ2-3, with 8 bases lining up with TRBD1. The germline V gene has CDR1 SGHRS and CDR2 YFSETQ. The V gene end was trimmed by 7 bases and the J gene end by 6 bases; junction bases not matched to a gene: 10. The CDR3 has 14 residues. This CDR3 is CASDRGEGLDTQYF. CDR3 bases: TGCGCCAGCGACAGGGGAGAGGGGTTGGATACGCAGTATTTT.

The chain links TRBV16 to TRBJ2-2; 7 bases are a match to TRBD1. The CDR3 is made up of 16 amino acids. Per germline, CDR1 KGHSY and CDR2 FQNENV. V was clipped by 2 bases and J by 1 base; unmatched bases: 4. CDR3: CASSQIWTGNTGELFF. The CDR3 coding sequence is TGTGCCAGCAGCCAAATATGGACAGGGAACACCGGGGAGCTGTTTTTT.

As for this clone: Other DNA sequences in this specimen translate into the identical CDR3. This chain links TRBV28 with TRBJ1-2, with 7 bases lining up with TRBD1. Germline V gene lookup returns CDR1 MDHEN and CDR2 SYDVKM. J was trimmed by 4 bases and V by 9 bases; bases with no gene match: 5. This CDR3 is built from 12 residues. CDR3 nucleotides: TGTGCCAGTGTAACAGGGGCCTATGGCTACACCTTC. The encoded protein is CASVTGAYGYTF.

The genes are TRBV19 and TRBJ2-5; 8 bases are shared with TRBD1. CDR1 is LNHDA, CDR2 SQIVND, per germline (reference sequence). The V gene end was trimmed by 6 bases and the J gene end by 4 bases; junction bases not matched to a gene: 13. CDR3 length: 16 residues. The CDR3 region has the DNA TGTGCCAGTAGCCCTCAGGGGGCTACAGGGTTAGAGACCCAGTACTTC. Translating it yields CASSPQGATGLETQYF.

The chain is built from TRBV7-9 and TRBJ1-1; D remains ambiguous. CDR3 length: 15 residues. V lost 5 bases, J lost 4 bases, and 17 bases lay in between. CDR1 is SEHNR, CDR2 FQNEAQ, per germline (reference sequence). Here the CDR3 reads CASSTSGGRGTEAFF. Written as DNA, the CDR3 is TGTGCCAGCAGCACCTCAGGAGGGCGGGGCACTGAAGCTTTCTTT.

This chain uses TRBV6-5 with TRBJ2-7, with D possibly matching TRBD2 (7 bases). Germline-derived CDR1 and CDR2 are MNHEY and SVGAGI. Trimming pared 5 bases from V and 0 bases from J, leaving 14 bases between. The CDR3 covers 15 residues. CDR3 sequence: CASSPSRGASYEQYF. The CDR3 DNA follows: TGTGCCAGCAGTCCTTCCCGGGGGGCCTCCTACGAGCAGTACTTC.

The chain combines TRBV15 with TRBJ2-5; possibly TRBD1 or TRBD2 for D (5 bases each). Trimming took 1 base from V and 2 from J, leaving 11 bases between them. CDR1 LNHNV and CDR2 YYDKDF come from the germline V gene (reference sequence). The CDR3 contains 15 residues. The CDR3 sequence: CATSRVRGRQETQYF. The CDR3 DNA is TGTGCCACCAGCAGAGTAAGGGGACGGCAAGAGACCCAGTACTTC.

This rearrangement joins TRBV29-1 to TRBJ2-2; D is perhaps TRBD2 (5 bases). The CDR3 loop spans 16 amino acids. The germline V gene has CDR1 SQVTM and CDR2 ANQGSEA. Trimming removed 5 bases from V and 7 bases from J, with 23 bases in between. Written as DNA, the CDR3 is TGCAGCGTTATACCTCCTACCGGGGTCTGGGACGGGGAGCTGTTTTTT. Its protein product is CSVIPPTGVWDGELFF.

J is TRBJ2-5 and V is TRBV9, with 12 bases identical to TRBD2. CDR1 SGDLS and CDR2 YYNGEE come from the germline V gene. This CDR3 has 16 residues. J gave up 2 bases and V 2 bases, and 4 bases lay outside the gene matches. This CDR3 is CASSVRLAGGQETQYF. The CDR3 DNA reads as TGTGCCAGCAGCGTTAGGCTAGCGGGGGGGCAAGAGACCCAGTACTTC.

This clone has only a few counts. The chain combines TRBV9 with TRBJ1-3, with D possibly TRBD1 on 5 matching bases. Germline CDR1 is SGDLS and CDR2 is YYNGEE. This CDR3 has 16 amino acids. Deletions cut 4 bases from V and 1 base from J, with 15 bases between. The CDR3 is CASSTQEGISGNTIYF. CDR3 in DNA: TGTGCCAGCAGCACCCAAGAGGGGATATCTGGAAACACCATATATTTT. Together with reference TRBV9 and TRBJ1-3, the CDR3 gives the full variable domain: DSGVTQTPKHLITATGQRVTLRCSPRSGDLSVYWYQQSLDQGLQFLIQYYNGEERAKGNILERFSAQQFPDLHSELNLSSLELGDSALYFCASSTQEGISGNTIYFGEGSWLTVV.